The 12 T cell receptor beta chains below come from one sample, sequenced in a study of identical twins. In TCRdb, the 5' RACE reads were re-called with MiXCR into one record per CDR3 protein. The table lists 1.5 million to 2 million distinct CDR3 sequences, about 32% of them singletons. The sample comprised cord blood. The receptors shown here come from a newborn girl in good health.

The CDR3 protein is CASSFTGAYNEQFF. The CDR3 DNA is TGTGCCAGCAGTTTCACGGGGGCGTACAATGAGCAGTTCTTC. The chain employs TRBV5-5 and TRBJ2-1; D possibly matches TRBD1 or TRBD2 (6 bases each). CDR1 SGHKS and CDR2 YYEKEE come from the germline V gene (reference sequence). CDR3 length: 14 amino acids. Trimming removed 5 bases at V and 4 bases at J, with 13 bases between.

This clonotype appeared a single time. This could be a read error, since a much larger clone is one nucleotide away. The chain links TRBV29-1 to TRBJ2-1, with D maybe TRBD1 (6 bases). The CDR3 is 15 residues long. CDR1 SQVTM and CDR2 ANQGSEA come from the germline V gene. CDR3 bases: TGCAGCATTGAAGGGGACATCTCGGCCCACAATGAGCAGTTCTTC. Protein product: CSIEGDISAHNEQFF.

The V gene is TRBV24-1, the J gene TRBJ2-2; 9 nucleotides align to TRBD1. This CDR3 spans 19 amino acids. Per the germline V gene, CDR1 is KGHDR and CDR2 is SFDVKD. With 4 bases clipped from V and 7 bases from J, the junction kept 18 bases outside the gene matches. CDR3 amino acids: CATSDQTLRDRAGGGELFF. CDR3 sequence (DNA): TGTGCCACCAGTGACCAAACTCTCCGGGACAGGGCTGGCGGCGGGGAGCTGTTTTTT.

J is TRBJ2-5 and V is TRBV2, with TRBD1 matching 7 bases. This CDR3 has 15 residues. Losses at the gene ends were 8 bases for V and 3 bases for J; bases not matched to a gene: 12. Germline lookup yields CDR1 SNHLY and CDR2 FYNNEI. CDR3 sequence: CASSDPRQGKETQYF. CDR3 DNA: TGTGCCAGCTCTGACCCACGACAGGGTAAAGAGACCCAGTACTTC.

The table lists this clonotype with a few counts. The chain links TRBV11-1 to TRBJ2-3, with D hard to call. V was cut by 1 base and J by 7 bases, with 12 bases left in between. Germline CDR1 is SGHAT and CDR2 is FQDESV (reference sequence). This CDR3 region has 14 residues. DNA of the CDR3: TGTGCCAGCAGCTTAGAGGCGCAACGGAATACGCAGTATTTT. Amino acid sequence: CASSLEAQRNTQYF.

The CDR3 sequence is CASTKGGRGTEAFF. CDR3 DNA: TGTGCCAGCACCAAGGGGGGGCGCGGAACTGAAGCTTTCTTT. The chain couples TRBV12-3 or TRBV12-4 to TRBJ1-1; tentative D call: TRBD1 (6 bases). V gave up 7 bases and J gave up 5 bases, with 17 bases separating them. The CDR3 contains 14 residues.

A few counts support this clonotype. This sequence joins TRBV20-1 and TRBJ2-3; TRBD1 matches at 8 bases. Germline V gene lookup returns CDR1 DFQATT and CDR2 SNEGSKA (reference sequence). Losses at the gene ends were 3 bases for V and 4 bases for J; bases not matched to a gene: 9. This CDR3 has 15 amino acids. The CDR3 DNA is TGCAGTGCTAGTGGTGCAGGGGGCGCGGCAGATACGCAGTATTTT. As protein: CSASGAGGAADTQYF.

This chain uses TRBV13 with TRBJ1-1, with a possible D match to TRBD1 (5 bases). This CDR3 is 19 amino acids long. Trimming left V 2 bases short and J 1 base short, with 23 bases between. CDR1 and CDR2 (germline): PRHDT, FYEKMQ (reference sequence). The CDR3 DNA is TGTGCCAGCAGCTTAAAGTCGCGGTTTTCCGACAGCCCGAACACTGAAGCTTTCTTT. It yields the protein CASSLKSRFSDSPNTEAFF.

V is TRBV7-2 and J is TRBJ2-4, with TRBD1 matching over 9 bases. Germline CDR1 reads SGHTA; CDR2 reads FQGNSA. Trimming at V came to 1 base and at J to 1 base, leaving 2 bases not matched to a gene. The CDR3 is 16 residues long. The DNA of the CDR3 is TGTGCCAGCAGCTTAGATGGGACAGGGGCCAAAAACATTCAGTACTTC. It codes for CASSLDGTGAKNIQYF.

Worth noting for this clonotype: A much larger clone sits a single nucleotide away, making a read error possible. The V call is TRBV7-8, the J call TRBJ2-7; 8 bases are a match to TRBD2. V shed 10 bases, J shed 7 bases, and the junction held 21 bases outside the gene matches. There are 16 residues in the CDR3. Germline V gene sequence: CDR1 SGHVS, CDR2 FQNEAQ. CDR3 bases: TGTGCCACCGAGGGAGAGCGGGAGTCCTCCTACAATGAGCAGTACTTC. Translation: CATEGERESSYNEQYF.

This clonotype was counted once. This could be a read error, since a much larger clone is one nucleotide away. This sequence joins TRBV6-5 and TRBJ2-5; the match to TRBD2 covers 7 bases. The DNA end favors TRBJ2-7, so the J call may be wrong. The germline V gene has CDR1 MNHEY and CDR2 SVGAGI. This CDR3 is built from 13 residues. As DNA, the CDR3 is TGTGCCAGCAGTCGGCGGGAGTTCTACGAGCAGTACTTC. Amino acid sequence: CASSRREFYEQYF.

This chain links TRBV21-1 with TRBJ2-5; the table's TRBD1 call for D was not verified on the DNA. TRBV21-1 is classified as a pseudogene. The CDR3 runs 18 residues. The CDR3 nucleotides read TGTGCCAGCAGCAAAGAAGAGTACGGCAGGGGGAATGTGGAGACCCAGTACTTC. This sequence encodes CASSKEEYGRGNVETQYF.